The source of this TCR beta chain is a study of CD8 T cells in Susac syndrome. The authors reverse transcribed roughly 0.5 to 1 ug RNA with random hexamers. It was immunoSEQ multiplex PCR that amplified TCR beta CDR3 across 54 Vbeta and 13 Jbeta. In TCRdb, the immunoSEQ multiplex PCR reads were re-called with MiXCR into one record per CDR3 protein. This table holds 170,000 or so distinct CDR3 sequences, about 94% found once. CDR1 and CDR2 (germline): SNHLY, FYNNEI. This CDR3 is built from 12 residues. Trimming left V 3 bases short and J 5 bases short, with 7 bases between. TEMRA cells were FACS-enriched, with CD8+ and CD4+ T cells isolated negatively.

This rearrangement joins TRBV2 to TRBJ2-5, with D perhaps matching TRBD1 (6 bases). The receptor's source is a human donor with multiple sclerosis. What was sequenced was CD4+ T cells from PBMCs. The CDR3 is CASSDRGETQYF. In nucleotides, the CDR3 is TGTGCCAGCAGTGACAGGGGTGAGACCCAGTACTTC.